These 26 T cell receptor beta chains were all obtained from the same sample, sequenced in a study of T cell responses to AZD1222 COVID-19 vaccine. Produced via immunoSEQ multiplex PCR; TCRdb's table is partial and in-frame only. The table shows around 110,000 clones, with about 90% occurring only once. The specimen was peripheral blood, collected 28 days after the second AZD1222 dose. The receptors shown here come from an adult who received the AZD1222 COVID-19 vaccine.

The chain combines TRBV5-1 with TRBJ1-4; D is ambiguous. The CDR3 spans 15 residues. CDR1 and CDR2 (germline): SGHRS, YFSETQ. Trimming took off 7 bases at V and 5 bases at J, with 18 bases between the two ends. As DNA, the CDR3 is TGCGCCAGCGCGTTGGACCACTTAGGGAATGAAAAACTGTTTTTT. Amino acids: CASALDHLGNEKLFF.

This chain uses TRBV25-1 with TRBJ1-2, with TRBD1 identical over 9 bases. V lost 6 bases, J lost 6 bases, and 5 bases stayed unmatched. The length of the CDR3 is 13 residues. Germline CDR1 and CDR2: MGHDK and SYGVNS. The CDR3, as DNA: TGTGCCAGCAGGGGACAGGGAGTGAATGGCTACACCTTC. This encodes CASRGQGVNGYTF.

DNA for the CDR3: TGCGCCAGCAGCCAAGATTCCCTAGCGGGAGTAGGGACAGATACGCAGTATTTT. It codes for CASSQDSLAGVGTDTQYF. The V call is TRBV4-1, the J call TRBJ2-3; 10 nucleotides line up with TRBD2. V lost 0 bases, J lost 3 bases, and 9 bases stayed unmatched. Germline assignment: CDR1 MGHRA and CDR2 YSYEKL. CDR3 length: 18 amino acids.

This chain connects TRBV27 to TRBJ2-7; no reliable D call. Germline V gene data show CDR1 as MNHEY and CDR2 as SMNVEV (reference sequence). This CDR3 is 12 amino acids long. V shed 5 bases and J shed 5 bases, with 10 bases lying between them. CDR3 region: CASSRRLDEQYF. The CDR3 nucleotides are TGTGCCAGCAGTCGCCGCCTAGACGAGCAGTACTTC.

The rearrangement joins TRBV4-2 to TRBJ2-3; TRBD2 is a possible D gene (6 bases). The ends were cut back, 0 bases at V and 3 bases at J, with 13 bases in the middle. In germline, CDR1 is LGHNA, CDR2 YNFKEQ. The CDR3 extends over 16 amino acids. CDR3 nucleotides: TGTGCCAGCAGCCAAGAAACGGGAGAGGGGACAGATACGCAGTATTTT. Translation: CASSQETGEGTDTQYF.

In DNA, the CDR3 is TGCGCCAGCAGGGTGACAGGGACGGCTGAAGCTTTCTTT. Translated: CASRVTGTAEAFF. The rearrangement links TRBV5-1 to TRBJ1-1, with 7 bases that match TRBD1. CDR3 length equals 13 residues. CDR1 SGHRS and CDR2 YFSETQ come from the germline V gene. Trimming removed 5 bases from V and 6 bases from J; junction bases left unmatched: 7.

The V call is TRBV9, the J call TRBJ1-6, with no clear D. Trimming cost V 3 bases and J 0 bases, with 13 bases left between them. CDR3 size: 17 residues. The germline V gene has CDR1 SGDLS and CDR2 YYNGEE. CDR3 sequence reads: CASSAYSESSYNSPLHF. CDR3 nucleotides: TGTGCCAGCAGCGCTTACAGCGAAAGCTCCTATAATTCACCCCTCCACTTT.

V is TRBV7-9 and J is TRBJ2-7, with 9 bases aligning to TRBD1. The CDR3 consists of 15 residues. J gave up 7 bases and V 2 bases, and 9 bases lay outside the gene matches. CDR1 SEHNR and CDR2 FQNEAQ come from the germline V gene (reference sequence). CDR3 coding DNA: TGTGCCAGCAGCTTAAGGGGTCCGACAGGGGGTGAGCAGTACTTC. This gives the protein CASSLRGPTGGEQYF.

The chain joins TRBV5-1 to TRBJ2-1; D may be TRBD1 (6 bases). The CDR3 is 11 residues long. Trimming pared 5 bases from V and 10 bases from J, leaving 10 bases between. CDR1 and CDR2 from the germline V gene are SGHRS and YFSETQ. The CDR3 here is CASSGDREQFF. The CDR3 coding sequence is TGCGCCAGCAGTGGCGACAGGGAGCAGTTCTTC.

The chain combines TRBV28 with TRBJ1-1; D remains ambiguous. The CDR3 length is 11 residues. Trimming shortened V by 10 bases and J by 8 bases, and 14 bases separated the two germline ends. Germline V lookup: CDR1 MDHEN, CDR2 SYDVKM. CDR3 region: CATEGFEEAFF. The CDR3 nucleotides are TGTGCCACCGAGGGTTTTGAGGAAGCTTTCTTT.

This chain joins TRBV2 and TRBJ1-5; D is unclear. CDR1 SNHLY and CDR2 FYNNEI come from the germline V gene. The CDR3 loop spans 15 amino acids. Trimming took off 6 bases at V and 4 bases at J, with 16 bases between the two ends. This CDR3 is CASSEAPRGNQPQHF. The CDR3 DNA follows: TGTGCCAGCAGCGAGGCACCTCGTGGTAATCAGCCCCAGCATTTT.

This chain links TRBV23-1 with TRBJ1-2; 9 bases line up with TRBD1. TRBV23-1 is sorted into the ORF group, with uncertain function. This CDR3 is built from 18 residues. The V and J ends lost 6 bases and 8 bases, in that order; junction bases with no gene match: 22. The CDR3 nucleotides are TGCGCCAGCAGACCCCCCCCCGGGACAGGGTCCCCCTCAGAGGGCTACACCTTC. Protein product: CASRPPPGTGSPSEGYTF.

CDR3 residues: CASSLLGGYGYTF. DNA of the CDR3: TGTGCCAGCAGCTTACTCGGAGGCTATGGCTACACCTTC. V usage is TRBV13 and J usage is TRBJ1-2; the D is unclear. Germline V gives CDR1 PRHDT, CDR2 FYEKMQ (reference sequence). The CDR3 runs 13 residues. Deletions cut 2 bases from V and 4 bases from J, with 8 bases between.

The rearrangement joins TRBV3-1 (or the pseudogene TRBV3-2) to TRBJ1-5, with TRBD1 identical over 7 bases. CDR1 LGHDT and CDR2 YNNKEL come from the germline V gene (reference sequence). CDR3 size: 17 residues. Trimming removed 3 bases from V and 0 bases from J; junction bases left unmatched: 8. The DNA for the CDR3 is TGTGCCAGCAGCCACAGCCGGGACAGTTATAGCAATCAGCCCCAGCATTTT. This gives the protein CASSHSRDSYSNQPQHF.

The chain has TRBV18 and TRBJ1-1, with D possibly being TRBD1 (6 bases). Trimming left V 0 bases short and J 3 bases short, with 11 bases between. CDR1 and CDR2 (germline): KGHSH, LQKENI. The CDR3 is 15 residues long. The CDR3 is CASSPPSNRDTEAFF. The CDR3 DNA sequence: TGTGCCAGCTCACCACCTTCCAACAGGGACACTGAAGCTTTCTTT.

The J gene is TRBJ2-1, the V gene TRBV4-2; 11 nucleotides align to TRBD2. Germline CDR1 is LGHNA and CDR2 is YNFKEQ. V was clipped by 2 bases and J by 1 base; unmatched bases: 7. This CDR3 is built from 18 residues. The DNA of the CDR3 is TGTGCCAGCAGCCAATTACTAGCGGGAGAGGGTTCCTACAATGAGCAGTTCTTC. Its protein is CASSQLLAGEGSYNEQFF.

The rearrangement uses TRBV5-1 and TRBJ2-3; TRBD1 matches 7 bases. The CDR3 loop spans 15 amino acids. The germline V gene has CDR1 SGHRS and CDR2 YFSETQ. After removal of 4 bases from V and 2 bases from J, the junction contained 7 bases not matched to a gene. The CDR3 bases are TGCGCCAGCAGCGCCCGGGACAGTCCCACAGATACGCAGTATTTT. Translating gives CASSARDSPTDTQYF. The variable domain in full, with the rest retrieved from reference TRBV5-1 and TRBJ2-3, is KAGVTQTPRYLIKTRGQQVTLSCSPISGHRSVSWYQQTPGQGLQFLFEYFSETQRNKGNFPGRFSGRQFSNSRSEMNVSTLELGDSALYLCASSARDSPTDTQYFGPGTRLTVL.

The sample holds a few counts of this clone. The chain uses TRBV5-4 and TRBJ1-3; D call uncertain. CDR1 and CDR2 (germline): SGHNT, YYREEE (reference sequence). CDR3 size: 15 residues. V shed 1 base and J shed 2 bases, with 10 bases lying between them. The chain's CDR3 is CASSLWGTTGNTIYF. In DNA, the CDR3 is TGTGCCAGCAGCTTGTGGGGAACCACTGGAAACACCATATATTTT.

The rearrangement uses TRBV7-2 and TRBJ2-7, with D unclear. The CDR3 has 14 residues. With 5 bases removed from V and 0 bases from J, the gap between germline ends came to 11 bases. Germline assignment: CDR1 SGHTA and CDR2 FQGNSA. DNA of the CDR3: TGTGCCAGCAGCCCCCGAGAAAGCTCCTACGAGCAGTACTTC. The encoded protein is CASSPRESSYEQYF.

This clone is a singleton in its sample. V and J are TRBV27 and TRBJ1-2; D call uncertain. Germline CDR1 is MNHEY and CDR2 is SMNVEV (reference sequence). The CDR3 sequence is 15 residues long. Trimming removed 3 bases at V and 2 bases at J, with 13 bases between. CDR3 residues: CASSFGTSANYGYTF. The CDR3 DNA reads TGTGCCAGCAGTTTTGGCACATCCGCAAACTATGGCTACACCTTC.

This sequence joins TRBV7-9 and TRBJ2-7; 8 nucleotides agree with TRBD2. This CDR3 contains 13 residues. Germline trimming cut 4 bases from V and 3 bases from J; bases unmatched to any gene: 2. CDR1 and CDR2 from the germline V gene are SEHNR and FQNEAQ (reference sequence). In DNA form, the CDR3 reads TGTGCCAGCAGCTCGGGGGGGTACTACGAGCAGTACTTC. Protein product: CASSSGGYYEQYF.

J is TRBJ2-7 and V is TRBV7-9; D is possibly TRBD1 or TRBD2 (6 bases each). CDR3 size: 16 residues. The V end was cut by 1 base, the J end by 6 bases, with 19 bases between. Germline V CDR1 and CDR2: SEHNR, FQNEAQ (reference sequence). The CDR3 here is CASSLGSGGALAEQYF. In nucleotides, the CDR3 is TGTGCCAGCAGCTTAGGGTCCGGGGGCGCTTTGGCCGAGCAGTACTTC.

The genes are TRBV5-6 and TRBJ2-7; 10 bases fit TRBD1. Per the germline V gene, CDR1 is SGHDT and CDR2 is YYEEEE. CDR3 length: 17 amino acids. With 5 bases clipped from V and 3 bases from J, the junction kept 14 bases outside the gene matches. CDR3 protein: CASREGTATGGYYEQYF. CDR3 in DNA: TGTGCCAGCAGGGAGGGAACCGCGACAGGGGGCTACTACGAGCAGTACTTC.

This chain uses TRBV9 with TRBJ2-7; D is tentatively TRBD1 or TRBD2 (7 bases each). The germline gives CDR1 SGDLS, CDR2 YYNGEE. The CDR3 runs to 14 residues. V lost 0 bases, J lost 5 bases, and 12 bases lay in between. CDR3 DNA sequence: TGTGCCAGCAGCGTAGCAGGGGGGGACAACGAGCAGTACTTC. Amino acids: CASSVAGGDNEQYF. The variable domain in full, completed from reference TRBV9 and TRBJ2-7, reads DSGVTQTPKHLITATGQRVTLRCSPRSGDLSVYWYQQSLDQGLQFLIQYYNGEERAKGNILERFSAQQFPDLHSELNLSSLELGDSALYFCASSVAGGDNEQYFGPGTRLTVT.

V usage is TRBV2 and J usage is TRBJ1-4; D not certain. Trimming stripped 8 bases from V and 10 bases from J, with 14 bases between. CDR3 size: 12 residues. Germline lookup yields CDR1 SNHLY and CDR2 FYNNEI. CDR3 DNA: TGTGCCAGCGTAAGCAATATGGTAAAACTGTTTTTT. Its translation: CASVSNMVKLFF.

This chain joins TRBV6-5 and TRBJ2-7, with D perhaps matching TRBD1 or TRBD2 (5 bases each). This CDR3 has 13 amino acids. V was clipped by 7 bases and J by 7 bases, with 17 bases between them. The V gene's germline CDR1 is MNHEY and CDR2 SVGAGI. The CDR3, as DNA: TGTGCCAGCACGGTTTACAGAGAGGGGGAGCAGTACTTC. Protein sequence: CASTVYREGEQYF.